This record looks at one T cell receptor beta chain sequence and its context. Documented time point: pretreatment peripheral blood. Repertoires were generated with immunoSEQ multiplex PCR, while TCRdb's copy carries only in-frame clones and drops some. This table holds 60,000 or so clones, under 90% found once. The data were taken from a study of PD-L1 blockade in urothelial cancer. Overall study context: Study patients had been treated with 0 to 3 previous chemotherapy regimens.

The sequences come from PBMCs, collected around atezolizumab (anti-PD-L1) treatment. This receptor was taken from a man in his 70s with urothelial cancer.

In DNA, the CDR3 is TGTGCCAGCAGCTTACTCGCGGGAGGGGGTACAGATACGCAGTATTTT. It yields the protein CASSLLAGGGTDTQYF. The V gene is TRBV11-2, the J gene TRBJ2-3, with 9 bases matching TRBD2. The CDR3 contains 16 residues. Germline CDR1 reads SGHAT; CDR2 reads FQNNGV. Trimming took 2 bases from V and 3 from J; bases not matched to a gene: 6.